The clone carrying this TCR beta chain was observed a single time. Different DNA sequences within this sample yield the same CDR3. The sample belongs to a study of blood T cell repertoires in COVID-19. As for the study in general: Both acute and convalescent COVID-19 samples were obtained from the United States, Italy and Spain. Sources were T cells, B-cell-depleted T cells, or PBMCs; the material itself was cDNA or gDNA.

This CDR3 comprises 13 residues. The germline CDR1 and CDR2 sequences are MNHNS and SASEGT. J lost 6 bases, V lost 3 bases, and 3 bases had no gene match. Clones were read by immunoSEQ multiplex PCR, and TCRdb kept only the in-frame ones, dropping some. The data contain 150,000 to 200,000 clones, roughly 86% of them seen just once; the ten biggest clones take up around 7%. Sequenced input: peripheral blood. V and J are TRBV6-1 and TRBJ1-2, with 8 bases matching TRBD1. The receptor's source is a woman aged 80 or over in a cohort sampled during active or convalescent COVID-19. The CDR3 nucleotides are TGTGCCAGCAGTGAGCAGGGGGCAGATGGCTACACCTTC. It yields the protein CASSEQGADGYTF.